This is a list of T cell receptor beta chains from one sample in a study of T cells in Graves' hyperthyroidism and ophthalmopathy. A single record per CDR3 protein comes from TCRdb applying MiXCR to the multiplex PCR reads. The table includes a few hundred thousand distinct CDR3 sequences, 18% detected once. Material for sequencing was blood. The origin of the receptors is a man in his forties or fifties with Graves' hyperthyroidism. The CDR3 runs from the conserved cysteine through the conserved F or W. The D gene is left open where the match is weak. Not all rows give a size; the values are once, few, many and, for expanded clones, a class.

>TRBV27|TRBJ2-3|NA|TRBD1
CASSLDRGRTDTQYF
TGTGCCAGCAGTCTTGACAGGGGGAGAACAGATACGCAGTATTTT
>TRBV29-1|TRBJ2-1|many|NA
CSVDGEATYNEQFF
TGCAGCGTTGATGGGGAGGCGACGTACAATGAGCAGTTCTTC
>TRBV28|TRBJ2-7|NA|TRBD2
CASSEQLAGGRYEQYF
TGTGCCAGCAGTGAGCAGCTAGCGGGAGGTCGATACGAGCAGTACTTC
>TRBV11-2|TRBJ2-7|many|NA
CASSSRDLQTYEQYF
TGTGCCAGCAGCTCAAGGGACCTACAGACCTACGAGCAGTACTTC
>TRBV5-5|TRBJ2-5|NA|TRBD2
CASSFESGGPQETQYF
TGTGCCAGCAGCTTCGAGAGCGGGGGGCCACAAGAGACCCAGTACTTC
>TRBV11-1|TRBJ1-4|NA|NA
CASSRRQPNEKLFF
TGTGCCAGCAGCCGACGACAGCCGAATGAAAAACTGTTTTTT
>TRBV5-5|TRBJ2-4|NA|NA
CASSSQGSKNIQYF
TGTGCCAGCAGCTCCCAGGGGAGTAAAAACATTCAGTACTTC
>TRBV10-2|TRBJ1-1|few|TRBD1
CASSEPGTGYTEAFF
TGCGCCAGCAGTGAACCAGGGACAGGCTACACTGAAGCTTTCTTT
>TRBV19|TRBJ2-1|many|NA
CASSWSGSSYNEQFF
TGTGCCAGTAGTTGGTCGGGGAGCTCCTACAATGAGCAGTTCTTC
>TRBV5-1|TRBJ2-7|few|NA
CASSLALGRVSGEQYF
TGCGCCAGCAGCTTGGCCCTGGGGCGAGTGTCGGGCGAGCAGTACTTC
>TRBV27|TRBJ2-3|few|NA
CASSSRARIVTDTQYF
TGTGCCAGCAGTTCCAGAGCGCGGATCGTCACAGATACGCAGTATTTT
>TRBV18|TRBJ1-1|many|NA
CATRGENMNTEAFF
TGTGCCACCCGGGGGGAGAACATGAACACTGAAGCTTTCTTT
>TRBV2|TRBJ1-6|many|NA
CACRRDIDPNSPLHF
TGTGCCTGCCGGCGGGACATCGACCCGAATTCACCCCTCCACTTT
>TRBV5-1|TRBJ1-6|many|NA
CASRPPVTDSPLHF
TGCGCCAGCAGACCTCCCGTTACGGATTCACCCCTCCACTTT